This entry lists 3 T cell receptor beta chains sequenced from one sample in a study of graft-versus-host responses after intestinal transplantation. Repertoires were generated with immunoSEQ multiplex PCR, while TCRdb's copy carries only in-frame clones and drops some. The sample contains more than 90,000 clones, just under 95% of which appear only once. Antigens for these TCRs are unknown. The input for sequencing was unstimulated CD8+ T cells sorted from spleen or lymph node cells, taken before intestinal transplant. These receptors were obtained from a human donor who received an intestinal transplant.

The chain joins TRBV11-2 to TRBJ2-3; D might be TRBD2 (5 bases). The CDR3 consists of 14 residues. Germline CDR1 and CDR2: SGHAT and FQNNGV. Trimming stripped 7 bases from V and 5 bases from J, with 16 bases between. The CDR3 loop reads CASKGEGEVDTQYF. Written as DNA, the CDR3 is TGTGCCAGCAAGGGTGAGGGCGAGGTAGATACGCAGTATTTT.

V and J are TRBV11-2 and TRBJ2-1; 8 bases line up with TRBD2. V shed 4 bases and J 3 bases; nucleotides not matched to a gene: 5. CDR1 is SGHAT and CDR2 is FQNNGV in the germline V gene. The CDR3 covers 15 residues. The CDR3 spells CASSSGLVGYNEQFF. For the CDR3, the DNA is TGTGCCAGCAGCTCGGGACTAGTAGGCTACAATGAGCAGTTCTTC.

The V gene is TRBV10-3, the J gene TRBJ2-1, with 7 positions matching TRBD1. Germline CDR1 is ENHRY and CDR2 is SYGVKD. The length of the CDR3 is 15 residues. V lost 2 bases to trimming and J lost 11 bases; unmatched junction nucleotides: 12. CDR3 region: CAISEARGLNEQQFF. The CDR3 nucleotides read TGTGCCATCAGTGAGGCCAGGGGGTTGAATGAGCAGCAGTTCTTC.